This T cell receptor (beta chain) was identified in a study of OX40 agonist ivuxolimab in advanced cancers. Across the study: Patients received intravenous ivuxolimab every 2 weeks at 0.01 to 10 mg/kg.

Study results and caveats: More expanded clones were seen, on average, in CD8+ T cells than in CD4+.

This clone was recorded only once. The target antigen is unknown. Clones were read by immunoSEQ multiplex PCR, and TCRdb kept only the in-frame ones, dropping some. The table lists about 73,000 clones, roughly 90% of them singletons. This sequence was found in an adult with an advanced solid tumor such as melanoma, head and neck, liver or kidney cancer. Sequencing was performed on CD4+ or CD8+ T cells sorted from blood, taken in a trial of the OX40 agonist ivuxolimab.

CDR3 sequence (DNA): TGTGCCAGTAGTATCCCCCACGTCGTCCAGGGGGCTTTCTTT. It translates to CASSIPHVVQGAFF. The chain joins TRBV19 to TRBJ1-1, with a tentative D call TRBD1 (6 bases). The CDR3 has 14 residues. Germline V CDR1 and CDR2: LNHDA, SQIVND (reference sequence). Trimming stripped 3 bases from V and 11 bases from J, with 19 bases between.